This entry describes one T cell receptor (beta chain). The sample belongs to a study of T cell changes during pregnancy in multiple sclerosis. Germline loops: CDR1 MNHNY, CDR2 SVGAGI (reference sequence). This CDR3 comprises 13 residues. V shed 8 bases and J 4 bases; nucleotides not matched to a gene: 2. Method: immunoSEQ multiplex PCR; TCRdb's copy keeps in-frame clones and lacks some. The sample holds some 100,000 clones; 94% are singletons and the top ten take 0.9%. This clonotype was sampled from a female donor with multiple sclerosis, enrolled in a pregnancy study. The V and J genes are TRBV6-6 and TRBJ2-7; TRBD2 aligns across 13 bases. Sample: peripheral blood, taken before pregnancy. CDR3 sequence: CASGTSGTYEQYF. The CDR3 coding sequence is TGTGCCAGCGGGACTAGCGGGACTTACGAGCAGTACTTC.